This passage covers 22 T cell receptor beta chains from one sample sequenced in a study of control samples from healthy donors and cancer patients. The table came from immunoSEQ multiplex PCR; TCRdb's copy has only in-frame clones and leaves some out. Of 40,000 to 50,000 clones in the sample, about 94% are singletons; the top ten hold roughly a quarter. The material sequenced was blood. The receptor source for this set is a man aged 60 to 75 in good health.

This clone was seen once. The chain recombines TRBV3-1 (or the pseudogene TRBV3-2) with TRBJ2-3, with TRBD2 identical over 7 bases. This CDR3 comprises 15 residues. The germline CDR1 and CDR2 sequences are LGHDT and YNNKEL (reference sequence). V dropped 4 bases and J dropped 0; count of bases not matched to a gene: 4. The CDR3 DNA follows: TGTGCCAGCAGCCCCCGAGCGGGGAGCACAGATACGCAGTATTTT. Translated, it gives CASSPRAGSTDTQYF.

The chain carries TRBV24-1 and TRBJ2-7; TRBD2 matches 7 bases. This CDR3 spans 17 amino acids. The germline gives CDR1 KGHDR, CDR2 SFDVKD. With V trimmed by 2 bases and J by 0 bases, 9 bases remained unmatched. The CDR3 DNA is TGTGCCACCAGTGATTCCTGGGACTACCAGAGCTCCTACGAGCAGTACTTC. This codes for CATSDSWDYQSSYEQYF.

This chain connects TRBV5-1 to TRBJ1-2, with 7 bases identical to TRBD1. There are 13 residues in the CDR3. Per germline, CDR1 SGHRS and CDR2 YFSETQ. V shed 2 bases and J 7 bases; nucleotides not matched to a gene: 5. The DNA for the CDR3 is TGCGCCAGCAGCTTTGAGACAGGGCTTGGCTACACCTTC. Protein product: CASSFETGLGYTF.

The V gene is TRBV6-1, the J gene TRBJ1-5; D is unclear. V was trimmed by 1 base and J by 4 bases, leaving 11 bases between them. Germline CDR1 reads MNHNS; CDR2 reads SASEGT. CDR3 length equals 15 residues. CDR3 sequence: CASSEGGKVNQPQHF. The CDR3 region has the DNA TGTGCCAGCAGTGAAGGAGGGAAGGTAAATCAGCCCCAGCATTTT.

Only a few counts were recorded for this clone. The chain couples TRBV27 to TRBJ1-6; D unresolved. The ends were cut back, 6 bases at V and 7 bases at J, with 13 bases in the middle. Germline-derived CDR1 and CDR2 are MNHEY and SMNVEV (reference sequence). The CDR3 runs 14 residues. CDR3 DNA: TGTGCCAGCAGCCCCCGGGGTTACAATTCACCCCTCCACTTT. Translating gives CASSPRGYNSPLHF.

V is TRBV18 and J is TRBJ2-3, with D possibly being TRBD2 (5 bases). The CDR3 loop spans 14 amino acids. V lost 3 bases to trimming and J lost 2 bases, with 9 bases between them. CDR1 is KGHSH, CDR2 LQKENI, per germline. CDR3 sequence (DNA): TGTGCCAGCTCACCGGCGGGCTCCACAGATACGCAGTATTTT. It codes for CASSPAGSTDTQYF.

The chain couples TRBV29-1 to TRBJ2-2, with 10 bases that match TRBD1. The CDR3 is 14 residues long. CDR1 and CDR2 (germline): SQVTM, ANQGSEA. V trimming: 8 bases; J trimming: 1 base; junction bases outside the gene matches: 4. DNA of the CDR3: TGCAGCATCGGGGACAGGGGGAACACCGGGGAGCTGTTTTTT. This codes for CSIGDRGNTGELFF.

The chain joins TRBV27 to TRBJ1-1, with 12 positions matching TRBD1. The CDR3 runs to 13 residues. The V segment lost 6 bases and the J segment 10 bases; nucleotides outside the gene matches: 6. The V gene's germline CDR1 is MNHEY and CDR2 SMNVEV (reference sequence). This CDR3 is CASRRDRGLSAFF. CDR3 nucleotide sequence: TGTGCCAGCAGGCGGGACAGGGGGCTATCAGCTTTCTTT.

This chain connects TRBV9 to TRBJ2-7; D unclear. V lost 0 bases to trimming and J lost 6 bases, with 10 bases between them. This CDR3 comprises 13 residues. In germline, CDR1 is SGDLS, CDR2 YYNGEE. This CDR3 is CASSVADPGEQYF. CDR3 coding DNA: TGTGCCAGCAGCGTAGCGGACCCCGGCGAGCAGTACTTC.

The chain uses TRBV28 and TRBJ2-7, with 7 bases matching TRBD1. The trim removed 7 bases at V and 2 bases at J, leaving 5 bases unmatched. The CDR3 length is 13 residues. The germline CDR1 and CDR2 sequences are MDHEN and SYDVKM. The CDR3 here is CASNRGPTYEQYF. The CDR3 bases are TGTGCCAGCAACAGGGGCCCTACCTACGAGCAGTACTTC.

This chain links TRBV6-1 with TRBJ2-7; 11 nucleotides match TRBD2. The germline V gene has CDR1 MNHNS and CDR2 SASEGT. The CDR3 is 16 residues long. J gave up 0 bases and V 4 bases, and 5 bases lay outside the gene matches. CDR3 in amino acids: CASSGLAGGGSYEQYF. CDR3 sequence (DNA): TGTGCCAGCAGTGGCTTAGCGGGAGGGGGCTCCTACGAGCAGTACTTC.

V usage is TRBV5-1 and J usage is TRBJ1-2, with D tentatively TRBD1 (5 bases). CDR1 and CDR2 (germline): SGHRS, YFSETQ. The CDR3 is made up of 14 amino acids. Trimming stripped 5 bases from V and 8 bases from J, with 19 bases between. The DNA for the CDR3 is TGCGCCAGCAGTTTATTCCAGGGCGGAGAAGGCTACACCTTC. This translates into CASSLFQGGEGYTF.

The CDR3 nucleotides read TGTGCCAGCTCCGCGGGACTTTCCGGAGGGTCCGCAGATACGCAGTATTTT. It yields the protein CASSAGLSGGSADTQYF. The rearrangement joins TRBV18 to TRBJ2-3; D possibly corresponds to TRBD2 (6 bases). The germline V gene encodes CDR1 KGHSH and CDR2 LQKENI. V was pared by 6 bases and J by 4 bases, with 23 bases between. CDR3 size: 17 residues.

This sequence joins TRBV6-5 and TRBJ2-1; no clear D gene. Germline V CDR1 and CDR2: MNHEY, SVGAGI. This CDR3 is built from 13 residues. Trimming left V 6 bases short and J 7 bases short, with 13 bases between. CDR3 DNA sequence: TGTGCCAGCAGCTCGTATAATAAAAATGAGCAGTTCTTC. Its protein is CASSSYNKNEQFF.

V gene TRBV4-2 combines with J gene TRBJ2-7; the match to TRBD1 covers 7 bases. Germline trimming cut 3 bases from V and 0 bases from J; bases unmatched to any gene: 8. Germline V gene data show CDR1 as LGHNA and CDR2 as YNFKEQ. The CDR3 sequence is 16 residues long. CDR3 sequence: CASSHSRDSSSYEQYF. The CDR3 bases are TGTGCCAGCAGCCACTCCCGGGACAGTAGCTCCTACGAGCAGTACTTC.

The V gene is TRBV2, the J gene TRBJ2-6; D remains unclear. Trimming shortened V by 2 bases and J by 3 bases, and 5 bases separated the two germline ends. Germline V gene sequence: CDR1 SNHLY, CDR2 FYNNEI. This CDR3 spans 14 amino acids. CDR3 nucleotides: TGTGCCAGCAGTGAATTGAATGGGGCCAACGTCCTGACTTTC. Translated, it gives CASSELNGANVLTF.

This chain connects TRBV7-2 to TRBJ2-1, with D perhaps TRBD1 (6 bases). Germline CDR1 and CDR2: SGHTA and FQGNSA. V was pared by 2 bases and J by 1 base, with 12 bases between. The CDR3 loop spans 16 amino acids. The CDR3 reads CASSLRGLGSYNEQFF. The CDR3 DNA reads TGTGCCAGCAGCTTAAGGGGGTTGGGGTCCTACAATGAGCAGTTCTTC.

The rearrangement joins TRBV3-1 (or the pseudogene TRBV3-2) to TRBJ1-6; tentative D call: TRBD1 (6 bases). Germline CDR1 and CDR2: LGHDT and YNNKEL (reference sequence). This CDR3 is built from 19 residues. The V and J ends lost 0 bases and 0 bases respectively, with 15 bases between them. The CDR3 nucleotides are TGTGCCAGCAGCCAAGACACGTCAGGGGCCATCTCCTATAATTCACCCCTCCACTTT. Translation gives CASSQDTSGAISYNSPLHF.

This chain connects TRBV5-6 to TRBJ2-7; D not resolved. CDR1 is SGHDT, CDR2 YYEEEE, per germline. The CDR3 covers 13 residues. V was clipped by 3 bases and J by 6 bases, with 13 bases between them. This CDR3 reads CASSWTYAVEQYF. The CDR3 region has the DNA TGTGCCAGCAGCTGGACCTACGCGGTCGAGCAGTACTTC.

The V call is TRBV24-1, the J call TRBJ2-3, with TRBD2 matching over 7 bases. Germline V gene lookup returns CDR1 KGHDR and CDR2 SFDVKD. CDR3 size: 17 residues. The junction had 10 bases not matched to a gene; V was cut back by 3 bases and J by 2 bases. CDR3 in amino acids: CATSDPPSGDVTDTQYF. In nucleotides, the CDR3 is TGTGCCACCAGTGATCCCCCTAGCGGAGATGTCACAGATACGCAGTATTTT.

The chain carries TRBV24-1 and TRBJ1-5; D uncertain. The germline V gene has CDR1 KGHDR and CDR2 SFDVKD. The CDR3 totals 15 residues. Trimming took off 5 bases at V and 2 bases at J, with 12 bases between the two ends. CDR3 coding DNA: TGTGCCACCAGTGTGGTTAATATTGGCAATCAGCCCCAGCATTTT. As protein: CATSVVNIGNQPQHF.

The chain is built from TRBV2 and TRBJ2-7; tentatively, D is TRBD1 (5 bases). This CDR3 comprises 14 residues. V lost 6 bases, J lost 6 bases, and 18 bases lay in between. The germline gives CDR1 SNHLY, CDR2 FYNNEI. The CDR3 region has the DNA TGTGCCAGCAGGATGGGGCTTCCTCGCGGCGAGCAGTACTTC. Encoded protein: CASRMGLPRGEQYF.